The present T cell receptor (beta chain) was sequenced within a study of a mutant IDH1 vaccine in newly diagnosed glioma. The wider study: Eight vaccinations were given in weeks 1, 3, 5, 7, 11, 15, 19 and 23. Treated patients showed a male proportion of approximately 62%, a female proportion of about 40%, and a mean age of about 44 years. With temozolomide cycles, or 4-6 weeks after radiotherapy alone, vaccination was started. Earlier treatment was radiotherapy, temozolomide, or both, with most getting both.

Time point in this sample: week 5, during vaccination. Doses comprised 300 ug of mutant IDH1 20-mer peptide each, plus topical imiquimod. For this clone: No antigen is known for it.

Some clones are missing from TCRdb's copy, which holds only in-frame ones; the method was immunoSEQ multiplex PCR. This sample has about 37,000 clones, with about four fifths found just once. The sample here was PBMCs, taken from a glioma patient whose treatment included an IDH1 peptide vaccine. The receptor was isolated from a young man with glioma.

The CDR3 nucleotides read TGCGCCAGCAGCCTTCAGCCAATGGGACAGCTAAATCAGCCCCAGCATTTT. It translates to CASSLQPMGQLNQPQHF. The chain carries TRBV4-1 and TRBJ1-5; 7 bases agree with TRBD1. Germline V CDR1 and CDR2: MGHRA, YSYEKL. The CDR3 is made up of 17 amino acids. Losses at the gene ends were 4 bases for V and 4 bases for J; bases not matched to a gene: 13.